This T cell receptor (beta chain) was retrieved from a study of read filtering for tumor transcriptome and immune sequencing. Study-level results: Compared with RNA-seq, IR-seq gave much higher clonotype depth and reliability.

This library used roughly 430 ng RNA and molecular barcoded adaptors spanning alpha/delta and beta/gamma chains. TCRdb redid the calling of the reads with MiXCR, one entry per CDR3 protein. The sample yields approximately 59,000 distinct CDR3 sequences, roughly 12% seen once. This CDR3 contains 20 residues. In germline, CDR1 is LGHNA, CDR2 YNFKEQ. V dropped 1 base and J dropped 2; count of bases not matched to a gene: 15. Ten or more counts support this clonotype. Its cognate antigen is unknown. Sequencing was carried out using a population of CD138-negative cells sorted from bone marrow. The receptor's source is a donor at least 40 years old with multiple myeloma. The chain has TRBV4-2 and TRBJ2-3, with 10 nucleotides matching TRBD2. CDR3 loop: CASSQAVAGGRGTFTDTQYF. The CDR3 DNA follows: TGTGCCAGCAGCCAAGCGGTAGCGGGGGGCCGGGGGACATTCACAGATACGCAGTATTTT.